This TCR beta chain derives from a study of blood T cell repertoires in COVID-19. In the original analysis: Counts of nucleated cells, estimated from reference gene primer amplification, were obtained. Profiled with immunoSEQ multiplex PCR; TCRdb holds only in-frame clones, not every one. That table is the source of V, J and clone size, and D and trimming were worked out from the DNA. The sample lists 140,000 or so clones, over 65% occurring once. Trimming removed 0 bases from V and 2 bases from J, with 9 bases in between. Germline V gene data show CDR1 as SGHDT and CDR2 as YYEEEE. The CDR3 length is 16 residues.

Sequences were obtained from peripheral blood. V gene TRBV5-6 combines with J gene TRBJ2-6; D possibly corresponds to TRBD2 (6 bases). The sequence came from a man aged 45 to 65 with acute or convalescent COVID-19. CDR3 in amino acids: CASSLVGGAGANVLTF. The CDR3 DNA reads TGTGCCAGCAGCTTGGTCGGGGGAGCTGGGGCCAACGTCCTGACTTTC.